These T cell receptor beta chains were read from a single sample in a study of vaccination and CD4 T cells after COVID-19. TCRdb recomputed calls from the PCR reads with MiXCR, one row per CDR3 protein. The sample lists roughly 12,000 distinct CDR3 sequences; around 78% were seen once. Their target antigens are unknown. The sequenced material came from CD4+ T cells from blood, cultured in vitro. The origin of the receptors is a human donor who had recovered from COVID-19. Both conserved end residues are part of each CDR3. D genes are given only for firm matches. For some rows the clone size is stated as once, few or many, or as a class when expanded; others skip it.

v_call	j_call	d_call	clone_size	cdr3_aa	cdr3_nt
TRBV20-1	TRBJ1-6	NA	NA	CSALRDPNSPLHF	TGCAGTGCTCTCCGGGATCCCAATTCACCCCTCCACTTT
TRBV4-3	TRBJ1-2	TRBD1	once	CASSQILGQHYGYTF	TGCGCCAGCAGCCAAATTTTGGGACAGCACTATGGCTACACCTTC
TRBV11-2	TRBJ1-2	NA	NA	CASSPPGPGGYTF	TGTGCCAGCAGCCCCCCCGGGCCAGGGGGCTACACCTTC
TRBV2	TRBJ2-1	NA	NA	CASSWYGEQFF	TGTGCCAGCAGTTGGTACGGAGAGCAGTTCTTC
TRBV6-1	TRBJ1-1	NA	NA	CASRDFMNTEAFF	TGTGCCAGCAGAGACTTCATGAACACTGAAGCTTTCTTT
TRBV20-1	TRBJ1-2	NA	NA	CSAEGSRGAHGYTF	TGCAGTGCCGAAGGGTCTCGGGGGGCCCATGGCTACACCTTC
TRBV20-1	TRBJ2-7	TRBD2	NA	CSALRGGYEQYF	TGCAGTGCTCTCCGGGGGGGCTACGAGCAGTACTTC
TRBV6-1	TRBJ2-1	TRBD2	NA	CASSLGLAGAMGEQFF	TGTGCCAGCAGCCTGGGACTAGCGGGAGCAATGGGTGAGCAGTTCTTC
TRBV7-8	TRBJ1-2	NA	few	CASSLGQVHGYTF	TGTGCCAGCAGCTTAGGGCAGGTCCACGGCTACACCTTC
TRBV6-2/TRBV6-3	TRBJ1-1	NA	NA	CASSLPGLGTEAFF	TGTGCCAGCAGTTTGCCGGGTTTAGGAACTGAAGCTTTCTTT
TRBV7-8	TRBJ2-2	NA	NA	CASSLDPYYPGELFF	TGTGCCAGCAGCTTAGATCCCTACTACCCCGGGGAGCTGTTTTTT
TRBV6-2/TRBV6-3	TRBJ1-2	NA	NA	CASSYSRDTFYGYTF	TGTGCCAGCAGTTACTCGAGGGACACCTTCTATGGCTACACCTTC
TRBV7-2	TRBJ1-1	TRBD1	NA	CASSDSDRGWNTEAFF	TGTGCCAGCAGCGATTCGGACAGGGGATGGAACACTGAAGCTTTCTTT
TRBV7-9	TRBJ1-1	NA	NA	CASSLAEAFF	TGTGCCAGCAGCTTAGCCGAAGCTTTCTTT
TRBV7-2	TRBJ1-1	NA	NA	CASSFGQLNTEAFF	TGTGCCAGCAGCTTCGGGCAGCTGAACACTGAAGCTTTCTTT
TRBV27	TRBJ2-3	TRBD2	NA	CASSRERTSGDTDTQYF	TGTGCCAGCAGCCGTGAGCGGACTAGCGGGGACACAGATACGCAGTATTTT
TRBV11-2	TRBJ1-2	TRBD1	NA	CASSANRGRGYGYTF	TGTGCCAGCAGCGCAAACAGGGGGCGCGGCTATGGCTACACCTTC
TRBV6-1	TRBJ1-2	NA	once	CASGYRVGGYTF	TGTGCCAGCGGGTACAGGGTTGGGGGCTACACCTTC
TRBV6-1	TRBJ1-5	NA	NA	CASSESRGLAQHF	TGTGCCAGCAGTGAATCAAGAGGGTTGGCCCAGCATTTT
TRBV18	TRBJ2-5	NA	NA	CASSPPEGRIQETQYF	TGTGCCAGCTCACCACCGGAGGGGAGGATCCAAGAGACCCAGTACTTC
TRBV24-1	TRBJ1-2	TRBD1	NA	CATSESGTGGYGYTF	TGTGCCACCAGTGAGTCCGGGACAGGGGGGTATGGCTACACCTTC
TRBV7-9	TRBJ1-6	NA	NA	CASSQGRTANSPLHF	TGTGCCAGCAGCCAAGGGCGGACAGCGAATTCACCCCTCCACTTT
TRBV12-3/TRBV12-4	TRBJ2-7	TRBD1	NA	CASSLATGASIPEQYF	TGTGCCAGCAGTTTGGCGACAGGGGCATCCATCCCCGAGCAGTACTTC
TRBV20-1	TRBJ1-1	TRBD1	NA	CSARAPQGASLYTEAFF	TGCAGTGCTAGAGCCCCTCAGGGGGCCAGCCTATACACTGAAGCTTTCTTT
TRBV20-1	TRBJ2-3	NA	NA	CSASKSPRGGGITDTQYF	TGCAGTGCTAGTAAATCTCCGCGCGGCGGAGGGATCACAGATACGCAGTATTTT
TRBV7-2	TRBJ2-1	NA	NA	CASSPGRSEQFF	TGTGCCAGCAGCCCGGGGCGATCCGAGCAGTTCTTC
TRBV28	TRBJ2-7	NA	NA	CASGGDDEQYF	TGTGCCTCCGGCGGGGATGACGAGCAGTACTTC
TRBV6-1	TRBJ1-5	NA	NA	CASSLYKGQPQHF	TGTGCCAGCAGCCTCTACAAGGGTCAGCCCCAGCATTTT
TRBV6-5	TRBJ1-6	NA	NA	CASSYRIPGRTNNSPLHF	TGTGCCAGCAGTTACCGGATTCCGGGCAGAACCAATAATTCACCCCTCCACTTT
TRBV15	TRBJ2-2	NA	NA	CATSRDLGRADTGELFF	TGTGCCACCAGCAGAGATCTGGGCAGGGCGGACACCGGGGAGCTGTTTTTT
TRBV7-2	TRBJ1-2	TRBD1	NA	CASSLYKGQNNYGYTF	TGTGCCAGCAGCTTATACAAGGGACAGAATAACTATGGCTACACCTTC
TRBV20-1	TRBJ2-5	NA	NA	CSERSGATQYF	TGCAGTGAACGCTCGGGGGCGACCCAGTACTTC
TRBV20-1	TRBJ2-5	NA	NA	CSAITHGGGKTQYF	TGCAGTGCTATCACGCACGGGGGCGGAAAGACCCAGTACTTC
TRBV20-1	TRBJ1-1	NA	NA	CSARDSGSGGMNTEAFF	TGCAGTGCTAGAGATTCGGGGAGTGGGGGGATGAACACTGAAGCTTTCTTT
TRBV20-1	TRBJ2-5	TRBD1	few	CSASGTVTGGETQYF	TGCAGTGCTTCCGGGACAGTAACCGGCGGAGAGACCCAGTACTTC
TRBV10-3	TRBJ1-5	NA	NA	CAIRRGANQPQHF	TGTGCCATCCGCAGAGGGGCAAATCAGCCCCAGCATTTT
TRBV27	TRBJ1-1	TRBD1	NA	CASHGSGTGVGTEAFF	TGTGCCAGCCACGGCTCGGGCACAGGGGTGGGCACTGAAGCTTTCTTT
TRBV20-1	TRBJ2-5	TRBD1	NA	CSAPRDRGRETQYF	TGCAGTGCCCCACGGGACAGGGGGCGTGAGACCCAGTACTTC
TRBV5-5	TRBJ1-2	NA	NA	CASSQGEGRMGYGYTF	TGTGCCAGCAGCCAAGGAGAGGGGAGGATGGGCTATGGCTACACCTTC
TRBV11-3	TRBJ2-2	TRBD2	NA	CASSLEGLAGVNTGELFF	TGTGCCAGCAGCTTAGAGGGCCTAGCGGGAGTCAACACCGGGGAGCTGTTTTTT
TRBV7-3	TRBJ1-1	NA	NA	CASSFNGNTEAFF	TGTGCCAGCAGCTTTAATGGGAACACTGAAGCTTTCTTT
TRBV7-6	TRBJ1-5	TRBD1	NA	CASSQHSGTGGAGNQPQHF	TGTGCCAGCAGCCAACACTCCGGGACAGGGGGCGCAGGGAATCAGCCCCAGCATTTT
TRBV7-6	TRBJ2-3	TRBD2	NA	CASSERVREADTQYF	TGTGCCAGCAGCGAGAGGGTGCGGGAGGCGGATACGCAGTATTTT
TRBV28	TRBJ1-2	TRBD1	NA	CASTPGTGGRGYTF	TGTGCCAGCACCCCTGGGACAGGAGGACGAGGCTACACCTTC
TRBV10-3	TRBJ2-1	TRBD1	NA	CAISDPGQGNNEQFF	TGTGCCATCAGTGATCCGGGACAGGGTAACAATGAGCAGTTCTTC